The 20 T cell receptor beta chains reported below all come from one sample, sequenced in a study of blood T cell repertoires in COVID-19. Profiling relied on immunoSEQ multiplex PCR, and the TCRdb table lists in-frame clones only, not all of them. The table lists about 190,000 clones, more than 65% of them singletons. The sample consisted of peripheral blood. These receptors all stem from an elderly woman with active or convalescent COVID-19.

V is TRBV2 and J is TRBJ2-7; possibly TRBD2 for D (6 bases). V lost 3 bases and J 1 base, leaving 13 bases between the germline ends. Germline loops: CDR1 SNHLY, CDR2 FYNNEI. CDR3 size: 15 residues. DNA of the CDR3: TGTGCCAGCAGTGATGGCGGGGTCAGATCCTACGAGCAGTACTTC. Amino acids: CASSDGGVRSYEQYF.

This rearrangement joins TRBV28 to TRBJ2-4; no clear D. The V gene lost 6 bases and the J gene lost 4 bases, with 13 bases spanning the gap. This CDR3 has 14 amino acids. Germline values: CDR1 MDHEN, CDR2 SYDVKM. The CDR3 here is CASSPTPTKNIQYF. CDR3 in DNA: TGTGCCAGCAGCCCGACACCGACAAAAAACATTCAGTACTTC.

The chain recombines TRBV2 with TRBJ1-2; possibly TRBD1 for D (6 bases). With 5 bases removed from V and 1 base from J, the gap between germline ends came to 14 bases. Germline V gives CDR1 SNHLY, CDR2 FYNNEI. The CDR3 loop spans 15 amino acids. The CDR3 coding sequence is TGTGCCAGCAGTTCCCGGGACACCGGTAACTATGGCTACACCTTC. Translated: CASSSRDTGNYGYTF.

This clone was found once. This chain uses TRBV11-2 with TRBJ2-1, with 8 bases fitting TRBD2. The CDR3 length is 16 residues. V shed 7 bases and J 5 bases; nucleotides not matched to a gene: 13. Germline CDR1 and CDR2: SGHAT and FQNNGV. The CDR3 loop is CASTPPSGSRDNEQFF. As DNA, the CDR3 is TGTGCCAGCACCCCCCCAAGCGGGAGTCGCGACAATGAGCAGTTCTTC.

The chain carries TRBV18 and TRBJ2-7, with 7 nucleotides matching TRBD2. V trimming: 6 bases; J trimming: 5 bases; junction bases outside the gene matches: 7. CDR3 length equals 13 residues. Germline CDR1 KGHSH, CDR2 LQKENI. DNA of the CDR3: TGTGCCAGCTCCAAGCGGGATGTGGACGAGCAGTACTTC. Amino acids: CASSKRDVDEQYF.

The chain couples TRBV2 to TRBJ1-1; TRBD1 might be the D (6 bases). Germline V gene sequence: CDR1 SNHLY, CDR2 FYNNEI. Trimming pared 7 bases from V and 3 bases from J, leaving 12 bases between. This CDR3 is built from 13 residues. The CDR3 protein is CASMDSQYTEAFF. In DNA form, the CDR3 reads TGTGCCAGCATGGACAGCCAGTACACTGAAGCTTTCTTT.

The V call is TRBV7-9, the J call TRBJ2-7; 7 bases are shared with TRBD2. V lost 5 bases and J lost 2; bases outside the gene matches: 9. Germline lookup yields CDR1 SEHNR and CDR2 FQNEAQ (reference sequence). The CDR3 sequence is 15 residues long. Here the CDR3 reads CASSLWGGSTYEQYF. CDR3 nucleotides: TGTGCCAGCAGCCTCTGGGGCGGGAGTACCTACGAGCAGTACTTC.

J is TRBJ1-5 and V is TRBV7-6, with D unclear. From germline, CDR1 is SGHVS and CDR2 FNYEAQ. The CDR3 has 15 amino acids. V gave up 5 bases and J gave up 0 bases, with 11 bases separating them. CDR3 region: CASSPGLISNQPQHF. CDR3 bases: TGTGCCAGCAGCCCCGGACTTATTAGCAATCAGCCCCAGCATTTT. The entire variable domain, with the rest obtained from reference TRBV7-6 and TRBJ1-5, is as follows: GAGVSQSPRYKVTKRGQDVALRCDPISGHVSLYWYRQALGQGPEFLTYFNYEAQQDKSGLPNDRFSAERPEGSISTLTIQRTEQRDSAMYRCASSPGLISNQPQHFGDGTRLSIL.

The chain is built from TRBV5-1 and TRBJ1-3; TRBD1 is a possible D gene (6 bases). Germline V gives CDR1 SGHRS, CDR2 YFSETQ. With 4 bases removed from V and 4 bases from J, the gap between germline ends came to 18 bases. This CDR3 contains 16 residues. CDR3 sequence reads: CASSRGAISRGNTIYF. CDR3 bases: TGCGCCAGCAGCCGGGGGGCCATCTCAAGGGGAAACACCATATATTTT. The full variable domain, in which reference TRBV5-1 and TRBJ1-3 provide the parts outside the CDR3, is KAGVTQTPRYLIKTRGQQVTLSCSPISGHRSVSWYQQTPGQGLQFLFEYFSETQRNKGNFPGRFSGRQFSNSRSEMNVSTLELGDSALYLCASSRGAISRGNTIYFGEGSWLTVV.

The CDR3 loop reads CATSRVGSGARETQYF. CDR3 DNA sequence: TGTGCCACCAGCAGAGTAGGTAGCGGCGCTCGGGAGACCCAGTACTTC. This chain joins TRBV15 and TRBJ2-5, with a weak D call TRBD2 (6 bases). This CDR3 comprises 16 residues. In germline, CDR1 is LNHNV, CDR2 YYDKDF (reference sequence). V was pared by 1 base and J by 5 bases, with 17 bases between.

A few counts support this clone. The V and J genes are TRBV19 and TRBJ2-2, with 13 bases that match TRBD2. V was clipped by 4 bases and J by 6 bases; unmatched bases: 8. This CDR3 is built from 17 residues. Germline V gives CDR1 LNHDA, CDR2 SQIVND (reference sequence). The CDR3 region is CASSKGSTSGRPGELFF. The DNA of the CDR3 is TGTGCCAGTAGTAAGGGGTCGACTAGCGGGAGGCCCGGGGAGCTGTTTTTT.

The chain joins TRBV29-1 to TRBJ2-1; D may be TRBD2 (5 bases). CDR1 SQVTM and CDR2 ANQGSEA come from the germline V gene. V lost 6 bases and J 10 bases, leaving 10 bases between the germline ends. The CDR3 loop spans 10 amino acids. The CDR3 DNA is TGCAGCGTCAAACCGGGAGAGCAGTTCTTC. Its translation: CSVKPGEQFF.

This chain connects TRBV12-3 or TRBV12-4 to TRBJ1-2; no firm D call. The CDR3 length is 13 residues. Trimming left V 7 bases short and J 2 bases short, with 11 bases between. CDR3 loop: CASTPTENYGYTF. The CDR3 nucleotides are TGTGCCAGCACCCCTACAGAGAACTATGGCTACACCTTC.

The chain couples TRBV6-5 to TRBJ1-6, with a tentative D call TRBD1 (6 bases). Between the trimmed V and J ends, which lost 6 bases and 8 bases, there was a span of 17 bases. Germline V gene data show CDR1 as MNHEY and CDR2 as SVGAGI. The CDR3 contains 15 residues. CDR3 sequence reads: CASRNPRGWDSPLHF. The CDR3, as DNA: TGTGCCAGCAGAAACCCCAGGGGATGGGATTCACCCCTCCACTTT.

This clone turned up a few times. The chain is built from TRBV12-3 or TRBV12-4 and TRBJ2-3, with D possibly matching TRBD2 (6 bases). The CDR3 runs to 13 residues. The V and J ends lost 7 bases and 6 bases respectively, with 14 bases between them. The CDR3 nucleotides are TGTGCCAGCAAATACGGGAGTGCGGATACGCAGTATTTT. Translation gives CASKYGSADTQYF.

As to this clone: In the same sample, other DNA sequences code for this CDR3. The V gene is TRBV4-1, the J gene TRBJ2-7, with 8 bases lining up with TRBD2. Germline-derived CDR1 and CDR2 are MGHRA and YSYEKL. This CDR3 region has 15 residues. J was trimmed by 4 bases and V by 0 bases; bases with no gene match: 5. This CDR3 reads CASSQDGSGSYEQYF. The CDR3 DNA sequence: TGCGCCAGCAGCCAAGATGGAAGCGGGAGTTACGAGCAGTACTTC.

The J gene is TRBJ2-5, the V gene TRBV11-2, with 9 nucleotides matching TRBD2. V trimming: 2 bases; J trimming: 2 bases; junction bases outside the gene matches: 0. Per the germline V gene, CDR1 is SGHAT and CDR2 is FQNNGV. The CDR3 is 14 residues long. CDR3 sequence: CASSLLAGQETQYF. The CDR3 coding sequence is TGTGCCAGCAGCTTACTAGCGGGGCAAGAGACCCAGTACTTC.

This chain links TRBV7-6 with TRBJ2-2; D is uncertain. The CDR3 has 15 amino acids. CDR1 and CDR2 from the germline V gene are SGHVS and FNYEAQ. V was shortened by 0 bases and J by 4 bases, with 9 bases between the two germline ends. DNA for the CDR3: TGTGCCAGCAGCTTAGCGCAGGCTGTCACCGGGGAGCTGTTTTTT. The encoded protein is CASSLAQAVTGELFF.

This clone was seen a few times. The V gene is TRBV19, the J gene TRBJ1-5; D is unresolved. CDR1 and CDR2 from the germline V gene are LNHDA and SQIVND (reference sequence). V was clipped by 4 bases and J by 4 bases, with 8 bases between them. CDR3 length equals 13 residues. Here the CDR3 reads CASSTTRNQPQHF. CDR3 nucleotides: TGTGCCAGTAGTACTACTCGGAATCAGCCCCAGCATTTT.

This chain joins TRBV9 and TRBJ1-2, with D unclear. Germline-derived CDR1 and CDR2 are SGDLS and YYNGEE. The V end was cut by 0 bases, the J end by 4 bases, with 13 bases between. The CDR3 extends over 15 amino acids. The CDR3 DNA is TGTGCCAGCAGCGTAGTAGGAGGGTTTGTCTATGGCTACACCTTC. Translated, it gives CASSVVGGFVYGYTF.